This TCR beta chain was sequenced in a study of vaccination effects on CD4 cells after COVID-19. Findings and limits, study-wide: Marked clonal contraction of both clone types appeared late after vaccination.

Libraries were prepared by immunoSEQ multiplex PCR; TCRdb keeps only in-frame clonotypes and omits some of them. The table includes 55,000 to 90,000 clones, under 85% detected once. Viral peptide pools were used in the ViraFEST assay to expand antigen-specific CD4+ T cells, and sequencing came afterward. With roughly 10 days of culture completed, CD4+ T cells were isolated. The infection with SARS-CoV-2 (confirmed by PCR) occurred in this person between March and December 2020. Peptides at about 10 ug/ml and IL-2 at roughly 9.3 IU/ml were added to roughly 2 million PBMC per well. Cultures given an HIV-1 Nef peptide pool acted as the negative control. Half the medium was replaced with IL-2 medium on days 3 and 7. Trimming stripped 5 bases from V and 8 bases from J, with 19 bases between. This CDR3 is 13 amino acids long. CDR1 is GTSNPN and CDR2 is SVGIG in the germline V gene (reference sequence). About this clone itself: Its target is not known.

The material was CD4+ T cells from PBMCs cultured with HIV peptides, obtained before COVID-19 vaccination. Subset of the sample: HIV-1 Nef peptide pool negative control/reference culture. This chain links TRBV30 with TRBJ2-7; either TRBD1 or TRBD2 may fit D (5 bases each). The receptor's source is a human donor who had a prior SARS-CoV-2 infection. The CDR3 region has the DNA TGTGCCTGGGAGGGGCTAGAAAAACACAAGCAGTACTTC. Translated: CAWEGLEKHKQYF.